A selection of T cell receptor beta chains follows, all from one sample in a study of blood T cell repertoires in COVID-19. Only in-frame clones appear in the TCRdb table, and some are missing; sequencing was by immunoSEQ multiplex PCR. In the table there are about 87,000 clones, roughly 82% of which are singletons. Sequenced sample: peripheral blood. The source of these receptors is a human donor in a cohort sampled during active COVID-19. Each CDR3 is given with its conserved first and last residue. D genes are given only for firm matches. Size is stated for part of the rows, as once, few or many counts, or as a class when the clone is expanded.

clone_size d_call j_call v_call cdr3_aa cdr3_nt
. . TRBJ2-7 TRBV6-5 CASSYSFSGEQYF TGTGCCAGCAGTTACTCTTTTTCGGGCGAGCAGTACTTC
. . TRBJ2-1 TRBV4-1 CASSHPNNEQFF TGCGCCAGCAGCCATCCAAACAATGAGCAGTTCTTC
once . TRBJ1-5 TRBV19 CASSPRGGNQPQHF TGTGCCAGTAGTCCCAGGGGCGGGAATCAGCCCCAGCATTTT
. . TRBJ2-7 TRBV11-2 CASSPPGEQYF TGTGCCAGCAGCCCCCCAGGCGAGCAGTACTTC
. TRBD1 TRBJ2-7 TRBV7-2 CASSPQTGREQYF TGTGCCAGCAGCCCGCAGACAGGGCGGGAGCAGTACTTC
few . TRBJ2-7 TRBV28 CASSEAGINEQYF TGTGCCAGCAGCGAAGCAGGGATTAACGAGCAGTACTTC
. TRBD2 TRBJ2-5 TRBV29-1 CSVPLAGPQETQYF TGCAGCGTTCCACTAGCGGGACCTCAAGAGACCCAGTACTTC
. . TRBJ2-1 TRBV20-1 CSVTAYNEQFF TGCAGCGTGACAGCGTACAATGAGCAGTTCTTC
. . TRBJ1-6 TRBV14 CASSLTVGSPLHF TGTGCCAGCAGCCTAACAGTGGGTTCACCCCTCCACTTT
. TRBD1 TRBJ1-2 TRBV7-9 CASSEGQGSYGYTF TGTGCCAGCAGCGAGGGACAGGGGAGCTATGGCTACACCTTC
medium-sized TRBD1 TRBJ1-5 TRBV7-9 CASSSLAGTGSEPQHF TGTGCCAGCAGCTCCCTCGCCGGGACAGGGAGTGAGCCCCAGCATTTT
. . TRBJ1-4 TRBV7-2 CASSLTGTTNEKLFF TGTGCCAGCAGCTTAACAGGGACAACTAATGAAAAACTGTTTTTT
once . TRBJ2-5 TRBV7-9 CASSPQGGSQYF TGTGCCAGCAGTCCCCAGGGGGGATCCCAGTACTTC
. . TRBJ2-3 TRBV6-5 CASREGYSTDTQYF TGTGCCAGCAGAGAGGGATACAGCACAGATACGCAGTATTTT
. TRBD2 TRBJ2-3 TRBV19 CASRSGGRTDTQYF TGTGCCAGTAGGAGCGGGGGCCGGACAGATACGCAGTATTTT
. . TRBJ1-5 TRBV27 CASRGLGANQPQHF TGTGCCAGCAGGGGGTTGGGGGCCAATCAGCCCCAGCATTTT
. TRBD2 TRBJ2-5 TRBV19 CASSTLAGGETQYF TGTGCCAGTAGTACGTTAGCGGGAGGTGAGACCCAGTACTTC
. . TRBJ1-1 TRBV19 CASAETGNTEAFF TGTGCCAGTGCCGAGACAGGGAACACTGAAGCTTTCTTT
. TRBD1 TRBJ2-7 TRBV3-1/TRBV3-2 CASSQDLGTGSYEQYF TGTGCCAGCAGCCAAGATCTTGGGACAGGCTCCTACGAGCAGTACTTC
. . TRBJ2-1 TRBV24-1 CATASLDEQFF TGTGCCACCGCTTCATTAGATGAGCAGTTCTTC
once . TRBJ2-2 TRBV6-4 CASSAEINTGELFF TGTGCCAGCAGCGCCGAGATTAACACCGGGGAGCTGTTTTTT
. . TRBJ2-7 TRBV10-1 CASSLGDEQYF TGCGCCAGCAGTCTCGGAGACGAGCAGTACTTC
. . TRBJ2-7 TRBV5-1 CASSLDRGLYEQYF TGCGCCAGCAGCTTGGACAGGGGACTCTACGAGCAGTACTTC
. TRBD1 TRBJ2-3 TRBV10-1 CASSSPGQGGTDTQYF TGCGCCAGCAGTTCGCCCGGACAGGGTGGGACAGATACGCAGTATTTT
few . TRBJ2-7 TRBV12-5 CASGLQPEQYF TGTGCTAGTGGTTTACAACCCGAGCAGTACTTC
. . TRBJ1-6 TRBV28 CASSLSGGSYNSPLHF TGTGCCAGCAGTTTAAGCGGGGGCTCCTATAATTCACCCCTCCACTTT
. . TRBJ2-5 TRBV4-1 CASSPDSYQETQYF TGCGCCAGCAGCCCCGACAGCTACCAAGAGACCCAGTACTTC
. TRBD2 TRBJ2-7 TRBV7-2 CASSPQVERGNTYEQYF TGTGCCAGCAGCCCCCAGGTAGAGCGGGGCAATACCTACGAGCAGTACTTC
. . TRBJ2-2 TRBV19 CASSGPPGNTGELFF TGTGCCAGTAGCGGCCCCCCAGGGAACACCGGGGAGCTGTTTTTT
. . TRBJ2-7 TRBV28 CASSFPQGSHEQYF TGTGCCAGCAGTTTTCCCCAGGGAAGCCACGAGCAGTACTTC
. TRBD1 TRBJ1-5 TRBV25-1 CASSEYIRTGYNQPQHF TGTGCCAGCAGTGAATATATTCGGACAGGGTATAATCAGCCCCAGCATTTT
. TRBD2 TRBJ2-1 TRBV3-1/TRBV3-2 CASSQEGGVHEQFF TGTGCCAGCAGCCAAGAGGGAGGGGTCCATGAGCAGTTCTTC
. . TRBJ2-1 TRBV5-1 CASSLKQPSSYNEQFF TGCGCCAGCAGCTTGAAACAGCCGAGCTCCTACAATGAGCAGTTCTTC
. . TRBJ2-7 TRBV3-1/TRBV3-2 CASSQNRDEQYF TGTGCCAGCAGCCAGAACCGGGATGAGCAGTACTTC
. TRBD1 TRBJ1-1 TRBV18 CASSPSRQGAGAFF TGTGCCAGCTCACCTAGCCGACAGGGGGCCGGGGCTTTCTTT
. . TRBJ1-4 TRBV6-2/TRBV6-3 CASSPHETGLFF TGTGCCAGCAGCCCACACGAGACAGGACTGTTTTTT
. . TRBJ2-2 TRBV5-6 CASSLATGELFF TGTGCCAGCAGCTTGGCAACCGGGGAGCTGTTTTTT
. . TRBJ2-7 TRBV2 CASREGSGDYEQYF TGTGCCAGCAGGGAGGGTTCCGGAGACTACGAGCAGTACTTC
. . TRBJ1-5 TRBV19 CASSIPPGVRQPQHF TGTGCCAGTAGTATCCCCCCAGGGGTGAGGCAGCCCCAGCATTTT
. . TRBJ1-4 TRBV7-2 CASSDSQAEKLFF TGTGCCAGCAGCGATTCACAGGCAGAAAAACTGTTTTTT
. TRBD1 TRBJ1-1 TRBV5-1 CASSLGRTGGTEAFF TGCGCCAGCAGCTTGGGGCGGACAGGGGGCACTGAAGCTTTCTTT
. TRBD2 TRBJ2-7 TRBV4-1 CASSQERREKFYEQYF TGCGCCAGCAGCCAAGAAAGGCGGGAGAAGTTTTACGAGCAGTACTTC
few TRBD2 TRBJ2-1 TRBV20-1 CSASDIRTSGEINEQFF TGCAGTGCTAGTGACATACGGACTAGCGGGGAAATCAATGAGCAGTTCTTC